This TCR beta chain appears in the sequencing data of a study of long-term antiretroviral therapy in people with HIV. Every participant with HIV received treatment in the United States. The libraries were made with immunoSEQ v3.0 at survey level. Profiling relied on immunoSEQ multiplex PCR, and the TCRdb table lists in-frame clones only, not all of them. Counted here are 11,000 to 15,000 clones, roughly 90% occurring once; the ten biggest clones make up under 14%. V lost 7 bases, J lost 4 bases, and 10 bases stayed unmatched. CDR1 and CDR2 (germline): LNHDA, SQIVND (reference sequence). CDR3 length equals 16 residues. Study outcomes and limitations: Clonal populations expanded prior to ART predominated within the repertoire at all time points.

On this clone: Its matching antigen is unknown.

This TCR came from a man aged 40-49 years with HIV. The specimen comprised unsorted PBMCs, sampled 6.2 years after starting antiretroviral therapy. The chain uses TRBV19 and TRBJ2-1; 10 bases are a match to TRBD2. As DNA, the CDR3 is TGTGCCAGTATTAGGAACGGACTAGCGGCGTACAATGAGCAGTTCTTC. It yields the protein CASIRNGLAAYNEQFF.